Listed below are T cell receptor beta chains from one sample, sequenced in a study of cytomegalovirus exposure and HLA in healthy donors. Measured with immunoSEQ multiplex PCR; TCRdb has only the in-frame clones, and not every one. Of roughly 54,000 clones in the sample, approximately 84% were seen once. Specimen: PBMCs. The receptor set was obtained from a man aged 50 to 60 in good health and CMV-seronegative. Each CDR3 is given with its conserved first and last residue. D genes are given only for firm matches. The listing skips clone size in some rows; elsewhere it reads once, few, many or a size class.

TRBD1	TRBV9	TRBJ1-3	-	CASSVELGTGAGNTIYF	TGTGCCAGCAGCGTAGAGTTGGGGACAGGAGCTGGAAACACCATATATTTT
-	TRBV19	TRBJ1-1	-	CASSPGGHGNTEAFF	TGTGCCAGTAGTCCCGGGGGGCACGGGAATACTGAAGCTTTCTTT
TRBD1	TRBV5-1	TRBJ1-1	-	CASSAGQGGTEAFF	TGCGCCAGCAGCGCTGGACAGGGAGGCACTGAAGCTTTCTTT
TRBD2	TRBV9	TRBJ2-1	-	CASSGRGGEGHNEQFF	TGTGCCAGCAGCGGCCGTGGGGGGGAGGGTCACAATGAGCAGTTCTTC
TRBD1	TRBV11-3	TRBJ2-7	-	CASSLVGQAYEQYF	TGTGCCAGCAGCTTAGTCGGACAGGCCTACGAGCAGTACTTC
-	TRBV6-6	TRBJ1-2	once	CASSYSTGITYGYTF	TGTGCCAGCAGTTACTCCACAGGGATTACGTATGGCTACACCTTC
TRBD1	TRBV30	TRBJ2-7	-	CAWTLGRTGSTEQYF	TGTGCCTGGACCTTAGGCCGGACAGGGTCCACCGAGCAGTATTTC
TRBD1	TRBV29-1	TRBJ1-2	-	CSVERDTGGYGYTF	TGCAGCGTTGAACGGGACACAGGGGGCTATGGCTACACCTTC
-	TRBV9	TRBJ1-5	-	CASSVAGSNQPQHF	TGTGCCAGCAGCGTAGCGGGGTCTAATCAGCCCCAGCATTTT
-	TRBV19	TRBJ2-6	-	CASSIVGGTNVLTF	TGTGCCAGTAGTATTGTTGGGGGCACCAACGTCCTGACTTTC
TRBD2	TRBV29-1	TRBJ2-7	-	CSVEGLAGSSYEQYF	TGCAGCGTTGAGGGTCTAGCGGGGAGCTCCTACGAGCAGTACTTC
-	TRBV5-1	TRBJ1-6	-	CASRTGNGNSPLHF	TGCGCCAGCAGAACAGGGAATGGTAATTCACCCCTCCACTTT
-	TRBV1	TRBJ1-5	-	CTSSPLQPQHF	TGCACCAGCAGTCCCCTTCAGCCCCAGCATTTT
-	TRBV19	TRBJ1-1	-	CASSIDPGIEAFF	TGTGCCAGTAGTATAGATCCAGGAATAGAAGCTTTCTTT
TRBD2	TRBV2	TRBJ2-3	-	CASSGRGGSTDTQYF	TGTGCCAGCAGTGGGCGGGGGGGTAGCACAGATACGCAGTATTTT
TRBD1	TRBV6-1	TRBJ1-5	once	CASDTGGTNQPQHF	TGTGCCAGCGATACAGGGGGAACCAATCAGCCCCAGCATTTT
TRBD1	TRBV5-4	TRBJ2-5	-	CASSLDRAETQYF	TGTGCCAGCAGCCTGGACAGGGCGGAGACCCAGTACTTC
TRBD1	TRBV6-1	TRBJ2-1	-	CASRPTGGAYNEQFF	TGTGCCAGCAGACCGACAGGGGGCGCTTACAATGAGCAGTTCTTC
TRBD1	TRBV7-9	TRBJ1-2	-	CASRSTGTGVSNYGYTF	TGTGCCAGCAGATCAACCGGGACAGGGGTCTCTAACTATGGCTACACCTTC
-	TRBV27	TRBJ1-5	-	CASSLREVGNQPQHF	TGTGCCAGCAGTTTGCGGGAGGTTGGCAATCAGCCCCAGCATTTT
-	TRBV19	TRBJ1-1	-	CASITWGVNTEAFF	TGTGCCAGTATCACCTGGGGGGTGAACACTGAAGCTTTCTTT
-	TRBV25-1	TRBJ2-4	-	CATGGVVKNIQYF	TGTGCCACTGGAGGGGTGGTCAAAAACATTCAGTACTTC
-	TRBV6-5	TRBJ2-5	-	CASKPPGLGQETQYF	TGTGCCAGCAAACCACCGGGACTGGGACAAGAGACCCAGTACTTC
-	TRBV14	TRBJ1-2	-	CASSARSPSGQNYGYTF	TGTGCCAGCAGCGCACGAAGCCCATCAGGACAGAACTATGGCTACACCTTC
TRBD1	TRBV18	TRBJ2-5	-	CASIPGQGAHQYF	TGTGCCAGCATTCCGGGACAGGGGGCCCACCAGTACTTC
-	TRBV30	TRBJ2-3	-	CAWREQGRDTQYF	TGTGCCTGGAGAGAACAGGGACGGGATACGCAGTATTTT
TRBD1	TRBV13	TRBJ2-7	-	CASSTRQGTYEQYF	TGTGCCAGCAGCACCCGACAGGGGACCTACGAGCAGTACTTC
TRBD2	TRBV19	TRBJ2-3	few	CASRASGGHSTDTQYF	TGTGCCAGTAGGGCTAGCGGGGGACATAGCACAGATACGCAGTATTTT
-	TRBV6-5	TRBJ1-4	-	CASSPGVTHEKLFF	TGTGCCAGCAGTCCAGGGGTCACCCACGAAAAACTGTTTTTT
TRBD2	TRBV5-6	TRBJ2-2	-	CASSLVLAGGTGELFF	TGTGCCAGCAGCTTGGTGTTAGCGGGGGGAACCGGGGAGCTGTTTTTT
TRBD2	TRBV7-2	TRBJ2-7	once	CASSLGLGREEQYF	TGTGCCAGCAGCTTAGGCCTGGGGAGGGAAGAGCAGTACTTC
-	TRBV6-5	TRBJ2-3	-	CASSPRADTQYF	TGTGCCAGCAGTCCTAGAGCAGATACGCAGTATTTT
TRBD1	TRBV5-5	TRBJ2-7	-	CASSRADRGTGLSYEQYF	TGTGCCAGCAGTCGGGCGGACAGGGGAACCGGACTCTCCTACGAGCAGTACTTC
TRBD1	TRBV4-1	TRBJ2-7	-	CASSPQTGAAYEQYF	TGCGCCAGCAGCCCCCAGACAGGGGCAGCCTACGAGCAGTACTTC
-	TRBV27	TRBJ1-6	once	CASSPSQGSYNSPLHF	TGTGCCAGCAGTCCTTCCCAGGGATCCTATAATTCACCCCTCCACTTT
TRBD1	TRBV20-1	TRBJ2-7	-	CSAPQGAYQYF	TGCAGTGCCCCCCAGGGGGCTTATCAGTACTTC
TRBD2	TRBV18	TRBJ2-5	-	CASSPLSGGQETQYF	TGTGCCAGCTCACCACTCAGCGGGGGGCAAGAGACCCAGTACTTC
TRBD1	TRBV5-1	TRBJ2-2	-	CASSSGTANTGELFF	TGCGCCAGCAGCTCGGGGACAGCGAACACCGGGGAGCTGTTTTTT
TRBD1	TRBV7-2	TRBJ2-7	-	CASSLTGGIDEQYF	TGTGCCAGCAGCTTAACAGGGGGTATTGACGAGCAGTACTTC
-	TRBV4-2	TRBJ1-1	few	CASRSGTSNTEAFF	TGTGCCAGCAGGTCCGGGACATCGAACACTGAAGCTTTCTTT
-	TRBV9	TRBJ1-1	-	CASSQREGTEAFF	TGTGCCAGCAGCCAGAGGGAAGGGACTGAAGCTTTCTTT
TRBD2	TRBV7-9	TRBJ2-4	-	CASSLVLQRDPPKNIQYF	TGTGCCAGCAGCTTAGTTTTGCAGCGGGACCCCCCCAAAAACATTCAGTACTTC
-	TRBV4-1	TRBJ2-7	-	CASSQDAGRFGQYF	TGCGCCAGCAGCCAAGACGCAGGTCGTTTCGGGCAGTACTTC
-	TRBV4-2	TRBJ2-2	few	CASSHESGTGELFF	TGTGCCAGCAGCCACGAATCAGGTACCGGGGAGCTGTTTTTT
TRBD1	TRBV7-9	TRBJ2-5	-	CASSLLGQAKETQYF	TGTGCCAGCAGCTTGCTCGGACAGGCGAAAGAGACCCAGTACTTC
-	TRBV7-9	TRBJ2-7	-	CASSLGQEEQYF	TGTGCCAGCAGCTTAGGGCAGGAAGAGCAGTACTTC
TRBD2	TRBV4-3	TRBJ2-3	-	CASSQDLGRGALPQQDTQYF	TGCGCCAGCAGCCAAGATTTGGGGCGGGGGGCCCTACCTCAGCAAGATACGCAGTATTTT
TRBD1	TRBV7-9	TRBJ2-1	-	CASSQPAGGFTNYNEQFF	TGTGCCAGCAGCCAACCTGCAGGGGGCTTTACGAATTACAATGAGCAGTTCTTC
-	TRBV7-8	TRBJ1-1	-	CASSLARPPLSYTEAFF	TGTGCCAGCAGCTTAGCGCGTCCACCTCTTAGCTACACTGAAGCTTTCTTT
-	TRBV5-8	TRBJ2-3	-	CASSSGLTDSSTDTQYF	TGTGCCAGCAGCTCTGGACTTACCGATTCTAGCACAGATACGCAGTATTTT
-	TRBV6-5	TRBJ1-1	-	CASSYSIENLDDEAFF	TGTGCCAGCAGTTACTCGATAGAAAATCTCGATGATGAAGCTTTCTTT
-	TRBV21-1	TRBJ2-2	-	CASSPGGPYTGELFF	TGTGCCAGCAGTCCAGGGGGGCCCTACACCGGGGAGCTGTTTTTT
TRBD1	TRBV28	TRBJ2-1	few	CASSPGTGFPYNEQFF	TGTGCCAGCAGCCCAGGGACAGGCTTCCCCTACAATGAGCAGTTCTTC
-	TRBV5-5	TRBJ2-5	-	CASRPWGLQETQYF	TGTGCCAGCAGACCGTGGGGGCTACAAGAGACCCAGTACTTC
TRBD2	TRBV10-3	TRBJ2-3	-	CAISGGGAGGFSTDTQYF	TGTGCCATCAGTGGGGGAGGAGCGGGGGGGTTTAGCACAGATACGCAGTATTTT